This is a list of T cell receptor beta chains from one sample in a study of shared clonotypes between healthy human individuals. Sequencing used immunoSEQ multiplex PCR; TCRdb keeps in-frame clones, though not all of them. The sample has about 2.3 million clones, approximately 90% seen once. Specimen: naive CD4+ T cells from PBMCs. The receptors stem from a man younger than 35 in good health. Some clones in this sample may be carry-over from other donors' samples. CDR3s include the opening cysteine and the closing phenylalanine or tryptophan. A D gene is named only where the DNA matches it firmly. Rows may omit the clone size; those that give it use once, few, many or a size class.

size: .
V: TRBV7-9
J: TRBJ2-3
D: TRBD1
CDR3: CASSPRGPAMSTDTQYF
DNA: TGTGCCAGCAGCCCGAGGGGGCCAGCAATGAGCACAGATACGCAGTATTTT

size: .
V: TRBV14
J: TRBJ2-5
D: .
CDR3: CASSLRDLQETQYF
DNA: TGTGCCAGCAGCCTACGGGACCTCCAAGAGACCCAGTACTTC

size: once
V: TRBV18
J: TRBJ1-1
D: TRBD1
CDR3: CASSPLRAGGARTEAFF
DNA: TGTGCCAGCTCACCTCTCAGAGCAGGGGGCGCTCGAACTGAAGCTTTCTTT

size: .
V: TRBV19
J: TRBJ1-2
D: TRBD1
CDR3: CASSKRDREHYGYTF
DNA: TGTGCCAGTAGTAAGCGGGACAGGGAGCACTATGGCTACACCTTC

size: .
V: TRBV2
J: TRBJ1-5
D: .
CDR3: CASRGLLSQKPQHF
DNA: TGTGCCAGCAGGGGTCTTCTCAGCCAAAAGCCCCAGCATTTT

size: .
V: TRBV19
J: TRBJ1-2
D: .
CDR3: CASSIAIKGTNYGYTF
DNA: TGTGCCAGTAGTATAGCGATTAAAGGTACTAACTATGGCTACACCTTC

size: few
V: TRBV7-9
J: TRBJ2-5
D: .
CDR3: CASSPGETQYF
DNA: TGTGCCAGCAGCCCAGGGGAGACCCAGTACTTC

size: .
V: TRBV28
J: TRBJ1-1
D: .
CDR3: CASYIGPMNTEAFF
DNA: TGTGCCAGTTACATTGGGCCGATGAACACTGAAGCTTTCTTT

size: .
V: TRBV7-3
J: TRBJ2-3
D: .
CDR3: CASSLEATDTQYF
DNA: TGTGCCAGCAGCTTAGAGGCGACAGATACGCAGTATTTT

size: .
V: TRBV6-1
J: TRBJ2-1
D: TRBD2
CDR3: CASSDAGLGSGEQFF
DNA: TGTGCCAGCAGTGACGCGGGACTAGGTTCCGGTGAGCAGTTCTTC

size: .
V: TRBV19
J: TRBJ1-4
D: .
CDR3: CASKVGIAGEKLFF
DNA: TGTGCCAGTAAGGTGGGGATAGCGGGTGAAAAACTGTTTTTT

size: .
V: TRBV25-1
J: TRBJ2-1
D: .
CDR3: CASSFRGTTQKANEQFF
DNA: TGTGCCAGCAGTTTTAGGGGGACTACCCAAAAAGCCAATGAGCAGTTCTTC

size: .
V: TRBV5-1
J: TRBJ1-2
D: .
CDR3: CASSYTDYGYTF
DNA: TGCGCCAGCAGCTACACAGATTATGGCTACACCTTC

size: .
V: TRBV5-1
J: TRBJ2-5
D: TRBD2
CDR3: CASSLAVQETQYF
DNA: TGCGCCAGCAGCCTAGCGGTCCAAGAGACCCAGTACTTC

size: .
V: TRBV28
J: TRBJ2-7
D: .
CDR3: CASSPGAAGVYEQYF
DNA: TGTGCCAGCAGCCCTGGGGCTGCCGGAGTCTACGAGCAGTACTTC

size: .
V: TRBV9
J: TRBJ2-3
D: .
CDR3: CASGGGNPTDTQYF
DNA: TGTGCCAGCGGTGGCGGGAACCCCACAGATACGCAGTATTTT

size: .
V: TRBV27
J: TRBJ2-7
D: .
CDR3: CASSFSRGNEQYF
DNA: TGTGCCAGCAGTTTCTCCAGGGGCAACGAGCAGTACTTC

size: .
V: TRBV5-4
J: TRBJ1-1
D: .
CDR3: CASSLYVGEVRTEAFF
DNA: TGTGCCAGCAGCTTGTACGTAGGGGAGGTGAGGACTGAAGCTTTCTTT

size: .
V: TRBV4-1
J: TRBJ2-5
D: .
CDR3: CASSQEEARQETQYF
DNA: TGCGCCAGCAGCCAAGAGGAGGCGCGGCAAGAGACCCAGTACTTC

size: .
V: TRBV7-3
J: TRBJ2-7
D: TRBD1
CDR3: CASSLPQGYEQYF
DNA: TGTGCCAGCAGCCTCCCACAGGGGTACGAGCAGTACTTC

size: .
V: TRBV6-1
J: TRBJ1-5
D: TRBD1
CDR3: CASSRGTEFNQPQHF
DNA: TGTGCCAGCAGTCGCGGGACAGAATTCAATCAGCCCCAGCATTTT

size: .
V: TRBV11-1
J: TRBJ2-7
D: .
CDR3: CASSSLLALTYEQYF
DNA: TGTGCCAGCAGCTCACTTCTAGCTCTAACCTACGAGCAGTACTTC

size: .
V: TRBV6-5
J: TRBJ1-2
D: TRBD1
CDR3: CASKLRQGDGYTF
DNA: TGTGCCAGCAAATTACGACAGGGCGATGGCTACACCTTC

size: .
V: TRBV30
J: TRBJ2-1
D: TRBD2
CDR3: CAWIGLAGEELGYEQFF
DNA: TGTGCCTGGATAGGACTAGCGGGAGAAGAGCTCGGGTATGAGCAGTTCTTC

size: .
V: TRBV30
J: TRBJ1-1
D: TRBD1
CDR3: CAWKIGTGGDGGAFF
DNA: TGTGCCTGGAAAATAGGGACAGGGGGCGACGGAGGGGCTTTCTTT

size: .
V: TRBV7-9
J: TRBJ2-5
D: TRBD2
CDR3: CASSGSGRAGETQYF
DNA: TGTGCCAGCAGCGGTAGCGGGAGGGCTGGGGAGACCCAGTACTTC

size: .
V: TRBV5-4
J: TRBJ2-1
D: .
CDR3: CASSEVGAYNEQFF
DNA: TGTGCCAGCAGCGAGGTGGGGGCATACAATGAGCAGTTCTTC

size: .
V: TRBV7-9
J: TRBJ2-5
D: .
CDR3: CASSLEGWETQYF
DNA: TGTGCCAGCAGCTTAGAAGGCTGGGAGACCCAGTACTTC

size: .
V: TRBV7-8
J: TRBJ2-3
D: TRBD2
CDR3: CASSTEPAGKRDTQYF
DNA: TGTGCCAGCAGCACAGAACCAGCGGGGAAGAGGGATACGCAGTATTTT

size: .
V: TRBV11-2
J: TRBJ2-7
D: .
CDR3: CASSSLRAYEQYF
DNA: TGTGCCAGCAGCTCTCTACGGGCCTACGAGCAGTACTTC

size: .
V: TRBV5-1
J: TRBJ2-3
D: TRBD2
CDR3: CASSWKRGYTDTQYF
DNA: TGCGCCAGCAGCTGGAAGCGGGGCTACACAGATACGCAGTATTTT

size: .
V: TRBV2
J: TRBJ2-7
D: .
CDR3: CASSGEYEQYF
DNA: TGTGCCAGCAGTGGCGAGTACGAGCAGTACTTC

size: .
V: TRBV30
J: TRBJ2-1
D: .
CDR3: CAWTSESSYNEQFF
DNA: TGTGCCTGGACCTCCGAAAGCTCCTACAATGAGCAGTTCTTC

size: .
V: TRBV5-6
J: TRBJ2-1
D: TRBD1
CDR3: CASSLGTGAGEQFF
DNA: TGTGCCAGCAGCTTGGGGACAGGGGCTGGGGAGCAGTTCTTC

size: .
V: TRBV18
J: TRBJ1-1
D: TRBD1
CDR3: CASSPTQGDTEAFF
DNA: TGTGCCAGCTCGCCGACACAGGGGGACACTGAAGCTTTCTTT

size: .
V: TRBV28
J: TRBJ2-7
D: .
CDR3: CASSFLDGDSGEQYF
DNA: TGTGCCAGCAGTTTCTTGGACGGGGACTCGGGCGAGCAGTACTTC

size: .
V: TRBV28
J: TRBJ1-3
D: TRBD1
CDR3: CASNNRGSGNTIYF
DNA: TGTGCCAGCAATAACAGGGGTTCTGGAAACACCATATATTTT

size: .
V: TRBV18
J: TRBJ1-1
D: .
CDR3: CASSPGGLSVNTEAFF
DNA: TGTGCCAGCTCACCGGGGGGACTTTCGGTGAACACTGAAGCTTTCTTT

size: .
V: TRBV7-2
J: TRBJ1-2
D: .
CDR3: CASSLMSDNYGYTF
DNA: TGTGCCAGCAGCTTAATGTCGGACAACTATGGCTACACCTTC

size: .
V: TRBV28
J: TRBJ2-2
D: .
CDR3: CASSKGSSGTGELFF
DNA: TGTGCCAGCAGCAAGGGGTCGAGCGGCACCGGGGAGCTGTTTTTT

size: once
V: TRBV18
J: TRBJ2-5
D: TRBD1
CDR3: CASSPRIGTGDQETQYF
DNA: TGTGCCAGCTCACCGCGGATTGGAACAGGGGACCAAGAGACCCAGTACTTC